This record covers a single TCR beta chain. The source of the sample is a study of OX40 agonist ivuxolimab in advanced cancers. Study-wide background: Dose-escalation patients' cancers were hepatocellular carcinoma, melanoma, renal cell or head and neck cancer.

Sequenced by immunoSEQ multiplex PCR; TCRdb stores in-frame clones only, minus some. The table has approximately 73,000 clones, roughly 88% seen once. This CDR3 is built from 16 residues. Germline-derived CDR1 and CDR2 are MNHEY and SVGAGI. The germline V and J ends were trimmed by 2 bases and 2 bases, with 10 bases remaining between them. V gene TRBV6-5 combines with J gene TRBJ2-6; D perhaps matches TRBD1 (5 bases). Sequenced material: CD4+ or CD8+ T cells sorted from blood, taken in a trial of the OX40 agonist ivuxolimab. This TCR was recovered from an adult with an advanced solid tumor such as melanoma, head and neck, liver or kidney cancer. The CDR3 coding sequence is TGTGCCAGCAGTTACGGGCCCAGGGCTGGGGCCAACGTCCTGACTTTC. Its translation is CASSYGPRAGANVLTF.